The rows below give T cell receptor beta chains drawn from one sample of a study of blood T cell repertoires in COVID-19. Profiled with immunoSEQ multiplex PCR; TCRdb holds only in-frame clones, not every one. The table shows around 110,000 clones, with 90% occurring only once. The sequenced material came from peripheral blood. The receptors derive from a human donor with active COVID-19. The donor label of this sample is uncertain. Both conserved end residues are part of each CDR3. Fields, in order: D gene, clone size, J gene, CDR3 length, V gene, CDR3 protein, CDR3 DNA. The D gene is left open where the match is weak. Rows give clone size only sometimes, using once, few, many, or a class for an expanded clone.

d_gene: NA
abundance: NA
j_gene: TRBJ2-3
len: 11
v_gene: TRBV12-3/TRBV12-4
CDR3aa: CASSLARTQYF
CDR3nt: TGTGCCAGCAGTTTGGCGAGGACGCAGTATTTT

d_gene: NA
abundance: NA
j_gene: TRBJ2-7
len: 16
v_gene: TRBV5-1
CDR3aa: CASSPRGAGSSYEQYF
CDR3nt: TGCGCCAGCAGCCCCCGGGGGGCAGGGTCTTCCTACGAGCAGTACTTC

d_gene: TRBD2
abundance: NA
j_gene: TRBJ2-3
len: 16
v_gene: TRBV7-2
CDR3aa: CASSLMSSGAADTQYF
CDR3nt: TGTGCCAGCAGCTTAATGTCTAGCGGGGCAGCAGATACGCAGTATTTT

d_gene: TRBD1
abundance: NA
j_gene: TRBJ1-1
len: 17
v_gene: TRBV7-3
CDR3aa: CASSLTGTGLVRTEAFF
CDR3nt: TGTGCCAGCAGCTTAACGGGGACAGGTTTGGTCCGCACTGAAGCTTTCTTT

d_gene: TRBD2
abundance: NA
j_gene: TRBJ2-2
len: 18
v_gene: TRBV5-1
CDR3aa: CASTPHGGGASNTGELFF
CDR3nt: TGCGCCAGCACACCTCATGGCGGGGGGGCGTCGAACACCGGGGAGCTGTTTTTT

d_gene: NA
abundance: NA
j_gene: TRBJ2-2
len: 14
v_gene: TRBV14
CDR3aa: CASSHTRVSGELFF
CDR3nt: TGTGCCAGCAGCCACACCAGGGTGTCCGGGGAGCTGTTTTTT

d_gene: NA
abundance: NA
j_gene: TRBJ1-6
len: 14
v_gene: TRBV5-6
CDR3aa: CASSLAGVYSPLHF
CDR3nt: TGTGCCAGCAGCTTGGCGGGGGTCTATTCACCCCTCCACTTT

d_gene: NA
abundance: NA
j_gene: TRBJ2-1
len: 12
v_gene: TRBV6-5
CDR3aa: CASRGHYNEQFF
CDR3nt: TGTGCCAGCAGAGGACATTACAATGAGCAGTTCTTC

d_gene: TRBD1
abundance: NA
j_gene: TRBJ2-7
len: 16
v_gene: TRBV18
CDR3aa: CASSPYGTGVSYEQYF
CDR3nt: TGTGCCAGCTCACCCTACGGGACAGGGGTGTCCTACGAGCAGTACTTC

d_gene: TRBD2
abundance: NA
j_gene: TRBJ2-3
len: 17
v_gene: TRBV3-1/TRBV3-2
CDR3aa: CASSQEKGLGGTDTQYF
CDR3nt: TGTGCCAGCAGCCAAGAAAAGGGACTAGGAGGCACAGATACGCAGTATTTT

d_gene: TRBD1
abundance: NA
j_gene: TRBJ1-1
len: 18
v_gene: TRBV4-1
CDR3aa: CASSQGPTGGAMNTEAFF
CDR3nt: TGCGCCAGCAGCCAAGGCCCGACAGGGGGGGCAATGAACACTGAAGCTTTCTTT

d_gene: NA
abundance: NA
j_gene: TRBJ1-6
len: 17
v_gene: TRBV19
CDR3aa: CASSIDNGGSYNSPLHF
CDR3nt: TGTGCCAGTAGTATAGACAACGGAGGCTCCTATAATTCACCCCTCCACTTT

d_gene: NA
abundance: once
j_gene: TRBJ2-5
len: 14
v_gene: TRBV5-5
CDR3aa: CASSLAGGRETQYF
CDR3nt: TGTGCCAGCAGCTTGGCAGGGGGGAGAGAGACCCAGTACTTC

d_gene: NA
abundance: NA
j_gene: TRBJ1-1
len: 15
v_gene: TRBV5-4
CDR3aa: CASSHTGRGNTEAFF
CDR3nt: TGTGCCAGCAGCCATACAGGGAGGGGGAACACTGAAGCTTTCTTT

d_gene: NA
abundance: NA
j_gene: TRBJ2-1
len: 13
v_gene: TRBV11-3
CDR3aa: CASSLAGGNEQFF
CDR3nt: TGTGCCAGCAGCTTAGCCGGGGGCAATGAGCAGTTCTTC

d_gene: TRBD1
abundance: few
j_gene: TRBJ1-6
len: 16
v_gene: TRBV2
CDR3aa: CASSGDRASGGSPLHF
CDR3nt: TGTGCCAGCAGTGGAGACAGGGCCTCCGGGGGTTCACCCCTCCACTTT

d_gene: TRBD2
abundance: NA
j_gene: TRBJ2-3
len: 16
v_gene: TRBV7-3
CDR3aa: CASSSGLAGGTDTQYF
CDR3nt: TGTGCCAGCAGCTCCGGACTAGCGGGGGGCACAGATACGCAGTATTTT

d_gene: NA
abundance: NA
j_gene: TRBJ2-3
len: 15
v_gene: TRBV10-3
CDR3aa: CAIRQDGTSTDTQYF
CDR3nt: TGTGCCATCAGACAGGACGGAACTAGCACAGATACGCAGTATTTT

d_gene: NA
abundance: NA
j_gene: TRBJ1-2
len: 12
v_gene: TRBV10-3
CDR3aa: CAISEGLYGYTF
CDR3nt: TGTGCCATCAGTGAGGGCCTCTATGGCTACACCTTC

d_gene: NA
abundance: NA
j_gene: TRBJ2-6
len: 14
v_gene: TRBV7-8
CDR3aa: CASSLGVGANVLTF
CDR3nt: TGTGCCAGCAGCTTAGGAGTGGGGGCCAACGTCCTGACTTTC

d_gene: NA
abundance: NA
j_gene: TRBJ1-6
len: 14
v_gene: TRBV7-3
CDR3aa: CASSLQNSGSPLHF
CDR3nt: TGTGCCAGCAGCTTGCAGAACTCGGGTTCACCCCTCCACTTT

d_gene: TRBD1
abundance: NA
j_gene: TRBJ1-4
len: 16
v_gene: TRBV27
CDR3aa: CASTKNAGTVNEKLFF
CDR3nt: TGTGCCAGCACTAAGAACGCCGGGACAGTTAATGAAAAACTGTTTTTT

d_gene: TRBD2
abundance: NA
j_gene: TRBJ2-2
len: 15
v_gene: TRBV7-2
CDR3aa: CASRPGGGRTGELFF
CDR3nt: TGTGCCAGTAGGCCGGGCGGGGGTAGGACCGGGGAGCTGTTTTTT

d_gene: NA
abundance: NA
j_gene: TRBJ2-7
len: 13
v_gene: TRBV12-3/TRBV12-4
CDR3aa: CASSLGGLTEQYF
CDR3nt: TGTGCCAGCAGTTTAGGCGGACTTACCGAGCAGTACTTC

d_gene: NA
abundance: NA
j_gene: TRBJ2-7
len: 13
v_gene: TRBV7-2
CDR3aa: CASSLQGYYEQYF
CDR3nt: TGTGCCAGCAGCTTACAGGGTTACTACGAGCAGTACTTC

d_gene: NA
abundance: NA
j_gene: TRBJ1-1
len: 14
v_gene: TRBV7-2
CDR3aa: CASSLRGLGTEAFF
CDR3nt: TGTGCCAGCAGCCTCAGGGGCTTGGGCACTGAAGCTTTCTTT

d_gene: TRBD1
abundance: NA
j_gene: TRBJ2-2
len: 17
v_gene: TRBV11-2
CDR3aa: CASSLGATGVRTGELFF
CDR3nt: TGTGCCAGCAGCTTAGGGGCGACAGGGGTACGCACCGGGGAGCTGTTTTTT

d_gene: NA
abundance: few
j_gene: TRBJ1-6
len: 17
v_gene: TRBV19
CDR3aa: CASSPRRQVKVESPLHF
CDR3nt: TGTGCCAGTAGTCCGCGACGACAGGTAAAGGTAGAATCACCCCTCCACTTT

d_gene: NA
abundance: NA
j_gene: TRBJ1-2
len: 13
v_gene: TRBV2
CDR3aa: CASSVAATYGYTF
CDR3nt: TGTGCCAGCAGTGTGGCGGCTACCTATGGCTACACCTTC

d_gene: NA
abundance: NA
j_gene: TRBJ2-4
len: 11
v_gene: TRBV20-1
CDR3aa: CSASLSNIQYF
CDR3nt: TGCAGTGCTAGTCTCTCAAACATTCAGTACTTC

d_gene: NA
abundance: NA
j_gene: TRBJ1-2
len: 13
v_gene: TRBV30
CDR3aa: CAWNQGTNQGYTF
CDR3nt: TGTGCCTGGAATCAGGGGACTAACCAGGGCTACACCTTC

d_gene: TRBD1
abundance: NA
j_gene: TRBJ1-5
len: 18
v_gene: TRBV27
CDR3aa: CASSLPSGTGVFNQPQHF
CDR3nt: TGTGCCAGCAGTTTACCCTCCGGGACAGGCGTATTCAATCAGCCCCAGCATTTT

d_gene: NA
abundance: NA
j_gene: TRBJ2-7
len: 14
v_gene: TRBV7-9
CDR3aa: CASSLSSHRYEQYF
CDR3nt: TGTGCCAGCAGCTTATCATCCCACCGGTACGAGCAGTACTTC

d_gene: NA
abundance: NA
j_gene: TRBJ2-7
len: 14
v_gene: TRBV10-3
CDR3aa: CAISESGGSYEQYF
CDR3nt: TGTGCCATCAGTGAGTCGGGGGGCTCCTACGAGCAGTACTTC

d_gene: NA
abundance: once
j_gene: TRBJ1-3
len: 16
v_gene: TRBV4-1
CDR3aa: CASSQANRVGRNTIYF
CDR3nt: TGCGCCAGCAGCCAAGCCAACAGGGTGGGACGAAACACCATATATTTT

d_gene: NA
abundance: NA
j_gene: TRBJ2-7
len: 17
v_gene: TRBV4-1
CDR3aa: CASSQVRRQEYTYEQYF
CDR3nt: TGCGCCAGCAGCCAAGTTCGTCGCCAGGAATATACCTACGAGCAGTACTTC

d_gene: TRBD2
abundance: few
j_gene: TRBJ2-3
len: 18
v_gene: TRBV7-2
CDR3aa: CASSLALAGGQFTDTQYF
CDR3nt: TGTGCCAGCAGCTTAGCACTAGCGGGGGGTCAATTCACAGATACGCAGTATTTT

d_gene: NA
abundance: NA
j_gene: TRBJ1-2
len: 16
v_gene: TRBV5-4
CDR3aa: CASSFGREGFYRGYTF
CDR3nt: TGTGCCAGCAGCTTCGGCAGGGAGGGGTTCTATCGGGGCTACACCTTC

d_gene: TRBD1
abundance: NA
j_gene: TRBJ1-1
len: 13
v_gene: TRBV10-3
CDR3aa: CAISRQGNREAFF
CDR3nt: TGTGCCATCAGCCGACAGGGCAATAGGGAAGCTTTCTTT

d_gene: TRBD1
abundance: NA
j_gene: TRBJ2-5
len: 21
v_gene: TRBV10-1
CDR3aa: CARGTTPSWKKPGQGAGTQYF
CDR3nt: TGCGCCAGGGGGACGACCCCTTCTTGGAAGAAGCCGGGACAGGGGGCCGGGACCCAGTACTTC

d_gene: TRBD2
abundance: NA
j_gene: TRBJ2-1
len: 16
v_gene: TRBV18
CDR3aa: CASSLPGGLYINEQFF
CDR3nt: TGTGCCAGCTCACTACCGGGGGGACTGTATATTAATGAGCAGTTCTTC

d_gene: NA
abundance: NA
j_gene: TRBJ2-7
len: 13
v_gene: TRBV7-9
CDR3aa: CASSLGGGYEQYF
CDR3nt: TGTGCCAGCAGCTTAGGTGGAGGCTACGAGCAGTACTTC

d_gene: NA
abundance: NA
j_gene: TRBJ2-1
len: 14
v_gene: TRBV15
CDR3aa: CATSVRGSYNEQFF
CDR3nt: TGTGCCACCAGCGTCCGGGGATCCTACAATGAGCAGTTCTTC